The 26 T cell receptor beta chains reported below all come from one sample, sequenced in a study of blood T cell repertoires in COVID-19. Sequencing used immunoSEQ multiplex PCR; TCRdb keeps in-frame clones, though not all of them. In the table there are roughly 120,000 clones, around four fifths of which are singletons. Sequencing was done on a sample of peripheral blood. Every receptor here comes from a woman between 55 and 75 years old with acute or convalescent COVID-19.

The gene calls are TRBV6-5 and TRBJ2-2; 9 bases map to TRBD1. The CDR3 covers 14 residues. V shed 7 bases and J 5 bases; nucleotides not matched to a gene: 5. The germline CDR1 and CDR2 sequences are MNHEY and SVGAGI. This CDR3 reads CASTEQGATGELFF. The CDR3 region has the DNA TGTGCCAGCACCGAACAGGGGGCGACCGGGGAGCTGTTTTTT.

The rearrangement joins TRBV6-2 or TRBV6-3 to TRBJ2-7; 7 bases line up with TRBD1. Germline lookup yields CDR1 MNHEY and CDR2 SVGEGT. This CDR3 contains 17 residues. The trim removed 2 bases at V and 2 bases at J, leaving 12 bases unmatched. This chain's CDR3 is CASSYPPPTGRTYEQYF. The CDR3 DNA follows: TGTGCCAGCAGTTACCCCCCACCGACAGGGAGAACCTACGAGCAGTACTTC.

This rearrangement joins TRBV7-2 to TRBJ2-7; 7 nucleotides align to TRBD1. Germline lookup yields CDR1 SGHTA and CDR2 FQGNSA. The CDR3 is 15 amino acids. J was trimmed by 1 base and V by 1 base; bases with no gene match: 4. In DNA, the CDR3 is TGTGCCAGCAGCTTAGTCGCAGGGGGTTCCTACGAGCAGTACTTC. Its translation is CASSLVAGGSYEQYF.

The chain is built from TRBV11-2 and TRBJ1-1; 9 bases map to TRBD1. The V gene end was trimmed by 5 bases and the J gene end by 1 base; junction bases not matched to a gene: 14. Germline V CDR1 and CDR2: SGHAT, FQNNGV. There are 18 residues in the CDR3. DNA of the CDR3: TGTGCCAGCAGCGGAAGACGGGACAGGGAATTTCAGAACACTGAAGCTTTCTTT. The encoded protein is CASSGRRDREFQNTEAFF.

CDR3 sequence (DNA): TGTGCATCTAGCGGGGTTGAAGAGACCCAGTACTTC. Translation gives CASSGVEETQYF. The rearrangement links TRBV12-3 or TRBV12-4 to TRBJ2-5; 9 positions match TRBD2. This CDR3 is built from 12 residues.

The genes are TRBV5-1 and TRBJ1-1, with TRBD1 matching over 10 bases. J lost 0 bases, V lost 4 bases, and 6 bases had no gene match. This CDR3 has 16 residues. The germline V gene has CDR1 SGHRS and CDR2 YFSETQ. The CDR3 sequence is CASSSRDRGLNTEAFF. The CDR3 nucleotides read TGCGCCAGCAGCAGCCGGGACAGGGGACTGAACACTGAAGCTTTCTTT.

CDR3 region: CASSLATGFETQYF. CDR3 sequence (DNA): TGTGCCAGCAGTTTAGCCACAGGGTTTGAGACCCAGTACTTC. The chain joins TRBV27 to TRBJ2-5; D perhaps matches TRBD1 (6 bases). V was shortened by 2 bases and J by 5 bases, with 12 bases between the two germline ends. The V gene's germline CDR1 is MNHEY and CDR2 SMNVEV (reference sequence). The CDR3 extends over 14 amino acids.

This clone occurred a few times. V and J are TRBV18 and TRBJ1-4; D may be TRBD1 (5 bases). CDR3 size: 17 residues. Germline CDR1 and CDR2: KGHSH and LQKENI. Trimming pared 1 base from V and 5 bases from J, leaving 17 bases between. CDR3: CASSPRRLDISNEKLFF. The DNA for the CDR3 is TGTGCCAGCTCACCACGACGTTTGGACATCTCGAATGAAAAACTGTTTTTT.

J is TRBJ1-4 and V is TRBV19; D is possibly TRBD1 (6 bases). The V gene's germline CDR1 is LNHDA and CDR2 SQIVND (reference sequence). The CDR3 spans 17 residues. Trimming shortened V by 3 bases and J by 4 bases, and 18 bases separated the two germline ends. Here the CDR3 DNA reads TGTGCCAGTAGTATTCGACAGGCCGGTGACGGTAATGAAAAACTGTTTTTT. Residues: CASSIRQAGDGNEKLFF.

The J gene is TRBJ1-6, the V gene TRBV10-1; maybe TRBD1 (6 bases). This CDR3 is 16 amino acids long. V gave up 8 bases and J gave up 4 bases, with 18 bases separating them. The germline CDR1 and CDR2 sequences are WNHNN and SYGVQD (reference sequence). CDR3 amino acids: CASVLGRTEYNSPLHF. The CDR3 nucleotides read TGCGCCAGCGTCCTTGGCAGGACAGAATATAATTCACCCCTCCACTTT.

The rearrangement uses TRBV14 and TRBJ2-3, with 11 bases fitting TRBD2. The CDR3 length is 19 residues. Germline V gene data show CDR1 as SGHDN and CDR2 as FVKESK. The J segment lost 1 base and the V segment lost 4 bases, leaving 13 bases of the junction unmatched. In nucleotides, the CDR3 is TGTGCCAGCAGCCTCCTCCGAATAGCGGGAGGGGGTGGCACAGATACGCAGTATTTT. Its translation: CASSLLRIAGGGGTDTQYF. The entire variable domain, with the rest obtained from reference TRBV14 and TRBJ2-3, is as follows: EAGVTQFPSHSVIEKGQTVTLRCDPISGHDNLYWYRRVMGKEIKFLLHFVKESKQDESGMPNNRFLAERTGGTYSTLKVQPAELEDSGVYFCASSLLRIAGGGGTDTQYFGPGTRLTVL.

This chain links TRBV5-1 with TRBJ2-2; 9 bases agree with TRBD2. CDR1 is SGHRS and CDR2 is YFSETQ in the germline V gene. The CDR3 extends over 17 amino acids. Trimming cost V 2 bases and J 0 bases; bases outside gene matches: 5. The chain's CDR3 is CASSFVSGGANTGELFF. The CDR3 coding sequence is TGCGCCAGCAGCTTCGTTAGCGGGGGAGCGAACACCGGGGAGCTGTTTTTT. The variable domain in full, completed from reference TRBV5-1 and TRBJ2-2, reads KAGVTQTPRYLIKTRGQQVTLSCSPISGHRSVSWYQQTPGQGLQFLFEYFSETQRNKGNFPGRFSGRQFSNSRSEMNVSTLELGDSALYLCASSFVSGGANTGELFFGEGSRLTVL.

The J gene is TRBJ2-7, the V gene TRBV29-1, with no clear D. V lost 6 bases, J lost 4 bases, and 10 bases lay in between. The CDR3 consists of 11 residues. Germline values: CDR1 SQVTM, CDR2 ANQGSEA. CDR3 region: CSVGVGYEQYF. In DNA form, the CDR3 reads TGCAGCGTGGGTGTCGGGTACGAGCAGTACTTC.

This clone was counted a few times. The gene calls are TRBV15 and TRBJ2-6, with D perhaps matching TRBD1 (6 bases). Germline V gives CDR1 LNHNV, CDR2 YYDKDF (reference sequence). This CDR3 is 16 amino acids long. Deletions cut 4 bases from V and 3 bases from J, with 13 bases between. CDR3 sequence: CATSKPGALGANVLTF. The CDR3, as DNA: TGTGCCACCAGCAAGCCAGGGGCGCTTGGGGCCAACGTCCTGACTTTC.

This chain links TRBV2 with TRBJ2-1; D is unresolved. The germline CDR1 and CDR2 sequences are SNHLY and FYNNEI. Trimming took 0 bases from V and 4 from J, leaving 10 bases between them. The CDR3 consists of 15 residues. In DNA, the CDR3 is TGTGCCAGCAGTGAAGCGCTTCCCACTTACAATGAGCAGTTCTTC. Protein sequence: CASSEALPTYNEQFF. The full variable domain, its missing parts supplied by reference TRBV2 and TRBJ2-1, is EPEVTQTPSHQVTQMGQEVILRCVPISNHLYFYWYRQILGQKVEFLVSFYNNEISEKSEIFDDQFSVERPDGSNFTLKIRSTKLEDSAMYFCASSEALPTYNEQFFGPGTRLTVL.

The rearrangement uses TRBV9 and TRBJ2-2; 13 positions agree with TRBD2. Germline V CDR1 and CDR2: SGDLS, YYNGEE. The CDR3 is made up of 17 amino acids. Trimming took 6 bases from V and 0 from J; bases not matched to a gene: 5. In DNA form, the CDR3 reads TGTGCCAGCACCAAACTAGCGGGAGGGACGAACACCGGGGAGCTGTTTTTT. Amino acid sequence: CASTKLAGGTNTGELFF.

The CDR3 region is CASRPGTGFNSPLHF. The CDR3 DNA follows: TGTGCCAGCAGACCCGGGACAGGGTTTAATTCACCCCTCCACTTT. The genes are TRBV6-5 and TRBJ1-6, with 9 nucleotides matching TRBD1. The CDR3 has 15 residues. V was pared by 6 bases and J by 6 bases, with 6 bases of the junction left unmatched. CDR1 and CDR2 (germline): MNHEY, SVGAGI.

The chain links TRBV20-1 to TRBJ1-2, with D tentatively TRBD1 (5 bases). The CDR3 is 11 residues long. Trimming removed 4 bases at V and 8 bases at J, with 11 bases between. The germline gives CDR1 DFQATT, CDR2 SNEGSKA (reference sequence). DNA of the CDR3: TGCAGTGCTAAGATGGGGCGCGGCTACACCTTC. Residues: CSAKMGRGYTF.

V usage is TRBV6-5 and J usage is TRBJ2-1; D is perhaps TRBD2 (5 bases). This CDR3 is built from 14 residues. Germline lookup yields CDR1 MNHEY and CDR2 SVGAGI. The V and J ends lost 0 bases and 6 bases respectively, with 9 bases between them. The CDR3 loop is CASSYSTSFNEQFF. CDR3 DNA: TGTGCCAGCAGTTACTCAACTAGTTTCAATGAGCAGTTCTTC.

The genes are TRBV30 and TRBJ1-2; perhaps TRBD1 as D (5 bases). This CDR3 has 13 residues. V was pared by 4 bases and J by 2 bases, with 11 bases between. The germline V gene has CDR1 GTSNPN and CDR2 SVGIG (reference sequence). The CDR3 is CAWTAGDNYGYTF. CDR3 in DNA: TGTGCCTGGACGGCGGGGGACAACTATGGCTACACCTTC.

CDR3 residues: CATAPQVAGGRYF. The CDR3 nucleotides read TGTGCCACCGCACCTCAGGTAGCGGGGGGAAGGTATTTT. The chain uses TRBV6-5 and TRBJ2-3, with TRBD2 matching 10 bases. Trimming at V came to 10 bases and at J to 14 bases, leaving 15 bases not matched to a gene. Germline V CDR1 and CDR2: MNHEY, SVGAGI. This CDR3 is 13 amino acids long.

In regard to this clone: The same CDR3 is also encoded by other DNA sequences in this sample. The chain joins TRBV18 to TRBJ1-2, with unresolved D. Trimming pared 3 bases from V and 2 bases from J, leaving 7 bases between. Looked up from germline, CDR1 is KGHSH and CDR2 is LQKENI. This CDR3 has 13 amino acids. The CDR3: CASSPGSNYGYTF. The CDR3 region has the DNA TGTGCCAGCTCACCCGGGAGCAACTATGGCTACACCTTC.

This clone showed up just a few times. The gene calls are TRBV27 and TRBJ1-5, with 12 bases aligning to TRBD1. CDR3 size: 19 residues. Germline lookup yields CDR1 MNHEY and CDR2 SMNVEV (reference sequence). The J segment lost 1 base and the V segment lost 3 bases, leaving 10 bases of the junction unmatched. CDR3 coding DNA: TGTGCCAGCAGTTTTAGGGACAGGGGGCAATCGGAGAGCAATCAGCCCCAGCATTTT. Its translation is CASSFRDRGQSESNQPQHF.

V is TRBV11-3 and J is TRBJ2-3; TRBD2 matches at 8 bases. This CDR3 spans 15 amino acids. CDR1 SGHNT and CDR2 YENEEA come from the germline V gene. V was pared by 1 base and J by 4 bases, with 4 bases of the junction left unmatched. DNA of the CDR3: TGTGCCAGCAGCTTAGCCGGCGGGGGGTCAGATACGCAGTATTTT. Protein: CASSLAGGGSDTQYF.

This chain connects TRBV7-9 to TRBJ2-1; 13 bases line up with TRBD2. Germline CDR1 and CDR2: SEHNR and FQNEAQ (reference sequence). V shed 4 bases and J 5 bases; nucleotides not matched to a gene: 5. CDR3 length: 16 amino acids. CDR3 region: CASSSFGTSGNNEQFF. CDR3 sequence (DNA): TGTGCCAGCAGCTCATTTGGGACTAGCGGGAACAATGAGCAGTTCTTC.

This chain joins TRBV6-5 and TRBJ1-1; D is undetermined. Germline V gene lookup returns CDR1 MNHEY and CDR2 SVGAGI. V was shortened by 2 bases and J by 0 bases, with 7 bases between the two germline ends. The CDR3 runs to 14 residues. This chain's CDR3 is CASSYGLMNTEAFF. In DNA form, the CDR3 reads TGTGCCAGCAGTTACGGACTAATGAACACTGAAGCTTTCTTT.